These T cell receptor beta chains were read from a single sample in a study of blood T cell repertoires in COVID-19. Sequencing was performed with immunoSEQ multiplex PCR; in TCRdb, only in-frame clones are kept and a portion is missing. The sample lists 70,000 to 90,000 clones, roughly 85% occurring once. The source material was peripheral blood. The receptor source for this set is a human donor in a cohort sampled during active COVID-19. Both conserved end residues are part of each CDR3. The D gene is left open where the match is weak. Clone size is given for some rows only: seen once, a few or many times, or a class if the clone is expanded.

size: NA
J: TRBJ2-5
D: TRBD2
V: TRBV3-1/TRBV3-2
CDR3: CASSQGLAGAGETQYF
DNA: TGTGCCAGCAGCCAAGGACTAGCGGGAGCTGGAGAGACCCAGTACTTC

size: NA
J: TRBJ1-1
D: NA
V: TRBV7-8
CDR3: CASSLSRDTEAFF
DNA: TGTGCCAGCAGCTTATCACGAGACACTGAAGCTTTCTTT

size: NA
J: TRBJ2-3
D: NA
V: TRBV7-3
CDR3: CASSLDGGGTDTQYF
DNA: TGTGCCAGCAGCTTGGACGGGGGAGGCACAGATACGCAGTATTTT

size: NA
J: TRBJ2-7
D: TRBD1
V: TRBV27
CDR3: CASSLYGTGPYEQYF
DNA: TGTGCCAGCAGTTTATACGGGACAGGGCCTTACGAGCAGTACTTC

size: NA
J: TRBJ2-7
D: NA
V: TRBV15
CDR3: CATSRDAGFEQYF
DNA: TGTGCCACCAGCAGAGATGCAGGGTTCGAGCAGTACTTC

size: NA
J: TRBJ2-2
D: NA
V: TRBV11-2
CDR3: CASSLLVGGRSGELFF
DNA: TGTGCCAGCAGCTTATTGGTCGGAGGGAGGAGCGGGGAGCTGTTTTTT

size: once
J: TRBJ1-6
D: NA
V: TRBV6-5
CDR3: CASSYGDKASSPLHF
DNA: TGTGCCAGCAGTTACGGGGACAAGGCTTCGTCACCCCTCCACTTT

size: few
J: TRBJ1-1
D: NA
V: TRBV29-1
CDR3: CSVLPSTEAFF
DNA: TGCAGCGTTCTCCCGAGCACTGAAGCTTTCTTT

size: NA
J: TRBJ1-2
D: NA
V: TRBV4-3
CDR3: CASSQDGVYGYTF
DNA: TGCGCCAGCAGCCAAGACGGAGTCTATGGCTACACCTTC

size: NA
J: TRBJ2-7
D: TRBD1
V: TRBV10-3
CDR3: CATAGRTGGYEQYF
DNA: TGTGCCACCGCCGGTAGGACAGGGGGCTACGAGCAGTACTTC

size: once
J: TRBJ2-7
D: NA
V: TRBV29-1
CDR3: CSVDVQGSPYEQYF
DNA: TGCAGCGTTGATGTCCAGGGGTCCCCCTACGAGCAGTACTTC

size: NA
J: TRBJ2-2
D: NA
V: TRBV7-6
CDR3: CASSLTAGSDTGELFF
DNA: TGTGCCAGCAGCTTAACAGCAGGCTCGGACACCGGGGAGCTGTTTTTT

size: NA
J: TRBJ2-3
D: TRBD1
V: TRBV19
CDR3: CASSPKTGGTDTQYF
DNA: TGTGCCAGTAGCCCAAAGACAGGGGGGACAGATACGCAGTATTTT

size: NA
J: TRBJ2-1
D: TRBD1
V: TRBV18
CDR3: CASSPPVRTGIQDEQFF
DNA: TGTGCCAGCTCACCACCGGTCCGGACAGGTATACAAGATGAGCAGTTCTTC

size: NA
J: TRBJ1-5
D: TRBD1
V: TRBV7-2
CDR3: CASSFDRGNNQPQHF
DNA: TGTGCCAGCAGTTTTGACAGGGGTAACAATCAGCCCCAGCATTTT

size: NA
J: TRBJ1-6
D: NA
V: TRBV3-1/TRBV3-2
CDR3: CASSQEPGSPLHF
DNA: TGTGCCAGCAGCCAAGAGCCGGGATCACCCCTCCACTTT

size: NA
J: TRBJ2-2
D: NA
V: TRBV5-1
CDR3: CASSPTNGQTTGELFF
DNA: TGCGCCAGCAGCCCCACTAATGGACAGACGACAGGGGAGCTGTTTTTT

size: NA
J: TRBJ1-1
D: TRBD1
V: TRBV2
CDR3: CASSVNRGDTEAFF
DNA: TGTGCCAGCAGTGTAAACAGGGGAGACACTGAAGCTTTCTTT

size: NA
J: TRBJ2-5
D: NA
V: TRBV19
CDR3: CASSGGGQETQYF
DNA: TGTGCCAGTAGCGGGGGAGGCCAAGAGACCCAGTACTTC

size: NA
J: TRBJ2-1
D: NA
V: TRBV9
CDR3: CASSPRGGGEQFF
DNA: TGTGCCAGCAGCCCCCGGGGAGGAGGGGAGCAGTTCTTC

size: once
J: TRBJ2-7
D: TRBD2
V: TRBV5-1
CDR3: CASSLDLRPGQRTSGGAVEQYF
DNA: TGCGCCAGCAGCTTGGATCTCCGTCCAGGACAAAGGACTAGCGGGGGGGCGGTCGAGCAGTACTTC

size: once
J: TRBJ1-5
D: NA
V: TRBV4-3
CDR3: CASSQAAVRNQPQHF
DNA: TGCGCCAGCAGCCAAGCGGCGGTTAGGAATCAGCCCCAGCATTTT

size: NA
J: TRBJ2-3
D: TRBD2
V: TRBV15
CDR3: CATRTGTSGTDTQYF
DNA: TGTGCCACCAGGACGGGGACTAGCGGCACAGATACGCAGTATTTT

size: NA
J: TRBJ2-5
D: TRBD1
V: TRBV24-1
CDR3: CATSERTGGLETQYF
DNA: TGTGCCACCAGTGAAAGGACAGGGGGCCTCGAGACCCAGTACTTC

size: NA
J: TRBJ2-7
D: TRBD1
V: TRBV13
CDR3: CASSYGTGGSYEQYF
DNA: TGTGCCAGCAGCTACGGGACAGGCGGCTCCTACGAGCAGTACTTC

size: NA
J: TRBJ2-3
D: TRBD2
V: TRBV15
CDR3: CATRFRGGTQYF
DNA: TGTGCCACCAGGTTTCGCGGGGGGACTCAGTATTTT

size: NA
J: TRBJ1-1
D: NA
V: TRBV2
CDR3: CASSDSYGRTEAFF
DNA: TGTGCCAGCAGTGATAGTTACGGGAGAACTGAAGCTTTCTTT

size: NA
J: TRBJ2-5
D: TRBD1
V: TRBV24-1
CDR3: CATSDDTGTVQETQYF
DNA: TGTGCCACCAGTGATGACACCGGGACAGTTCAAGAGACCCAGTACTTC

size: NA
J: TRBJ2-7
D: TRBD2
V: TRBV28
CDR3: CASNPSGEDYEQYF
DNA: TGTGCCAGCAACCCTAGCGGGGAGGACTACGAGCAGTACTTC

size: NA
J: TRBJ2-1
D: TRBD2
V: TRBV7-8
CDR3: CASSWASGGEEAYNEQFF
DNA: TGTGCCAGCAGCTGGGCTAGCGGGGGAGAGGAGGCCTACAATGAGCAGTTCTTC

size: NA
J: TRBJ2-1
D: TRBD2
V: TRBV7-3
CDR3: CASSLRLDGGGEQFF
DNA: TGTGCCAGCAGCTTACGACTAGACGGGGGAGGGGAGCAGTTCTTC

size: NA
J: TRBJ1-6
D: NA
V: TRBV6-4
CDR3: CASSMRSYNSPLHF
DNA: TGTGCCAGCAGTATGCGCTCCTATAATTCACCCCTCCACTTT

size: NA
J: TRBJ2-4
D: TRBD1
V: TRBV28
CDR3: CASSLIAGTGWDKNIQYF
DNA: TGTGCCAGCAGTTTGATTGCCGGGACAGGGTGGGACAAAAACATTCAGTACTTC

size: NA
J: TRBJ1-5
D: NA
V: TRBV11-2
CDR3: CASSLNGRRVQPQHF
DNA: TGTGCCAGCAGCTTAAATGGACGCAGGGTTCAGCCCCAGCATTTT

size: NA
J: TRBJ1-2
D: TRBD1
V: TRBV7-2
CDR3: CASSPPTGRLWGYTF
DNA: TGTGCCAGCAGCCCTCCGACAGGGCGGCTGTGGGGCTACACCTTC

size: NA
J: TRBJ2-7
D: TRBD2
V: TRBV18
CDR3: CASSGGLAGVSYEQYF
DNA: TGTGCCAGCTCAGGGGGGTTAGCGGGAGTCTCCTACGAGCAGTACTTC

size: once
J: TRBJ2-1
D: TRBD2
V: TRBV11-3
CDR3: CASSAGTRPNEQFF
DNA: TGTGCCAGCAGCGCCGGGACTAGACCGAATGAGCAGTTCTTC

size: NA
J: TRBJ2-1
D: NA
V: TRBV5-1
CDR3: CASSLVSGISYNEQFF
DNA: TGCGCCAGCAGCTTGGTTTCGGGGATATCCTACAATGAGCAGTTCTTC

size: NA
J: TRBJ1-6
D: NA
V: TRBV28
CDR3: CASSPRGGESSPLHF
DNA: TGTGCCAGCAGTCCTCGCGGAGGAGAATCTTCACCCCTCCACTTT

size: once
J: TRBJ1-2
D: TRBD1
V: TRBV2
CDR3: CASRTGGDYGYTF
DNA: TGTGCCAGCCGGACAGGGGGCGACTATGGCTACACCTTC

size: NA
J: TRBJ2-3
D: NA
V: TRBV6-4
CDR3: CASSDSGLTDTQYF
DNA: TGTGCCAGCAGTGACTCGGGACTCACCGATACGCAGTATTTT

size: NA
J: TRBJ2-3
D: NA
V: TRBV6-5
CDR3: CASSYSRNPSTDTQYF
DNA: TGTGCCAGCAGTTACTCGAGAAACCCTAGCACAGATACGCAGTATTTT

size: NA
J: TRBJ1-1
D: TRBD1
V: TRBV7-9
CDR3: CASSLDRGDTEAFF
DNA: TGTGCCAGCAGCTTAGACAGGGGGGACACTGAAGCTTTCTTT

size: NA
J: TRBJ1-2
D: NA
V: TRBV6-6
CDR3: CASSIRDKDYGYTF
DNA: TGTGCCAGCAGCATACGGGACAAGGACTATGGCTACACCTTC

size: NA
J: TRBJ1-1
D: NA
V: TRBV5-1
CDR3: CASSGEGLGTEAFF
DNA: TGCGCCAGCAGCGGGGAGGGGTTAGGCACTGAAGCTTTCTTT

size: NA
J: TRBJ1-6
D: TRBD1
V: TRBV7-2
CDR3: CASSRDRYNSPLHF
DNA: TGTGCCAGCAGCCGGGACAGATATAATTCACCCCTCCACTTT

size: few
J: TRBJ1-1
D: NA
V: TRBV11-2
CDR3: CASSLEVGGGTEAFF
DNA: TGTGCCAGCAGCTTAGAGGTGGGAGGAGGCACTGAAGCTTTCTTT

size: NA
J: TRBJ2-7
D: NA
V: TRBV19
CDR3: CASSIGSGLLDEQYF
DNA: TGTGCCAGTAGTATTGGGTCAGGGTTGCTGGACGAGCAGTACTTC

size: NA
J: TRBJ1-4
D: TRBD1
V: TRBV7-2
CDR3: CASSYRQGASNEKLFF
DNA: TGTGCCAGCAGCTACAGACAGGGGGCCAGTAATGAAAAACTGTTTTTT

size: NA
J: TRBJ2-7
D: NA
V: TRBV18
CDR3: CASSPRTGLASYEQYF
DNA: TGTGCCAGCTCACCAAGGACGGGACTGGCCTCCTACGAGCAGTACTTC

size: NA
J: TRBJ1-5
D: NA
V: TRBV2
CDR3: CASSETGTVHSNQPQHF
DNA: TGTGCCAGCAGCGAGACAGGAACCGTTCATAGCAATCAGCCCCAGCATTTT

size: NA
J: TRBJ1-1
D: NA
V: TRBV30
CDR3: CAWSDRGRHTEAFF
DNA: TGTGCCTGGAGTGACCGGGGAAGGCACACTGAAGCTTTCTTT